The 17 T cell receptor beta chains below all came from one sample that was sequenced in a study of identifying expanded T cells in peripheral blood. The data were produced by immunoSEQ multiplex PCR, yet TCRdb's version contains in-frame clones alone and is incomplete. The table lists tens of thousands of clones, over 80% of them singletons. Sequencing was carried out using blood. The receptors come from a person aged 18 to 69 in good health.

The chain is built from TRBV11-3 and TRBJ1-1; weak D call: TRBD1 (6 bases). This CDR3 spans 14 amino acids. Germline CDR1 SGHNT, CDR2 YENEEA. Trimming shortened V by 5 bases and J by 6 bases, and 16 bases separated the two germline ends. The CDR3 sequence: CASSQGQKGAEAFF. In DNA, the CDR3 is TGTGCCAGCAGCCAAGGACAGAAAGGCGCTGAAGCTTTCTTT.

The chain uses TRBV10-2 and TRBJ2-3; 10 nucleotides line up with TRBD2. The V gene's germline CDR1 is WSHSY and CDR2 SAAADI. V lost 6 bases and J lost 4; bases outside the gene matches: 7. This CDR3 comprises 15 residues. In nucleotides, the CDR3 is TGCGCCAGCAGCACTAGCGGGGTTCCCCCAGATACGCAGTATTTT. It is translated as CASSTSGVPPDTQYF.

The chain links TRBV30 to TRBJ1-2; perhaps TRBD1 as D (5 bases). V was cut by 0 bases and J by 6 bases, with 11 bases left in between. This CDR3 has 13 residues. Germline values: CDR1 GTSNPN, CDR2 SVGIG (reference sequence). In nucleotides, the CDR3 is TGTGCCTGGAGTGTACTAGGGGTTAATGGCTACACCTTC. Its protein product is CAWSVLGVNGYTF.

The chain links TRBV25-1 to TRBJ2-5; TRBD1 aligns across 8 bases. CDR1 is MGHDK and CDR2 is SYGVNS in the germline V gene. The J segment lost 0 bases and the V segment lost 9 bases, leaving 3 bases of the junction unmatched. The CDR3 covers 13 residues. The CDR3 here is CASLDRDQETQYF. CDR3 DNA: TGTGCCAGTTTGGACAGGGACCAAGAGACCCAGTACTTC.

The rearrangement joins TRBV5-1 to TRBJ2-1; maybe TRBD2 (5 bases). From germline, CDR1 is SGHRS and CDR2 YFSETQ. Trimming removed 2 bases from V and 2 bases from J, with 11 bases in between. The CDR3 loop spans 15 amino acids. The CDR3 region is CASSFSGTTYNEQFF. The CDR3 DNA follows: TGCGCCAGCAGCTTCTCGGGAACTACCTACAATGAGCAGTTCTTC.

The count of this clone is one. The chain links TRBV11-2 to TRBJ2-1, with D uncertain. Germline V CDR1 and CDR2: SGHAT, FQNNGV. Trimming removed 8 bases from V and 5 bases from J, with 4 bases in between. This CDR3 contains 10 residues. CDR3 sequence reads: CASGNNEQFF. The CDR3 nucleotides are TGTGCCAGCGGTAACAATGAGCAGTTCTTC.

The V and J genes are TRBV27 and TRBJ2-3, with D possibly matching TRBD1 (5 bases). CDR3 length equals 13 residues. CDR1 is MNHEY and CDR2 is SMNVEV in the germline V gene (reference sequence). V dropped 6 bases and J dropped 4 bases, with 11 bases sitting between them. The CDR3 coding sequence is TGTGCCAGCAGAGCTGTGGGGCCAGATACGCAGTATTTT. It specifies CASRAVGPDTQYF.

This clone was counted a single time. The chain carries TRBV5-8 and TRBJ2-1; TRBD2 might be the D (6 bases). This CDR3 is 18 amino acids long. CDR1 and CDR2 (germline): SGHTS, YDEGEE. Trimming cost V 0 bases and J 0 bases, with 16 bases left between them. CDR3 loop: CASSLASGAGNSYNEQFF. For the CDR3, the DNA is TGTGCCAGCAGCTTGGCCAGCGGTGCGGGGAACTCCTACAATGAGCAGTTCTTC.

This clone was observed a handful of times. The J gene is TRBJ2-5, the V gene TRBV18; the D gene is possibly TRBD1 (7 bases). This CDR3 is built from 13 residues. CDR1 KGHSH and CDR2 LQKENI come from the germline V gene. V was cut by 6 bases and J by 4 bases, with 12 bases left in between. The CDR3 DNA reads TGTGCCAGCTCTCCAGGGGGAGGAGAGACCCAGTACTTC. This codes for CASSPGGGETQYF.

This CDR3 is CASSLDRVHNTEAFF. CDR3 in DNA: TGTGCCAGCAGCCTAGACAGGGTTCATAACACTGAAGCTTTCTTT. The chain carries TRBV7-6 and TRBJ1-1; 7 nucleotides match TRBD1. CDR1 SGHVS and CDR2 FNYEAQ come from the germline V gene. J gave up 2 bases and V 5 bases, and 8 bases lay outside the gene matches. The CDR3 sequence is 15 residues long.

The chain joins TRBV5-1 to TRBJ1-2, with unresolved D. Germline lookup yields CDR1 SGHRS and CDR2 YFSETQ. V lost 4 bases and J lost 2, with 9 bases in between. The CDR3 length is 13 residues. The CDR3 nucleotides read TGCGCCAGCAGCCAAATTACCAACTATGGCTACACCTTC. Amino acid sequence: CASSQITNYGYTF.

The chain has TRBV5-8 and TRBJ2-7; 11 nucleotides line up with TRBD2. Germline values: CDR1 SGHTS, CDR2 YDEGEE. The CDR3 runs to 16 residues. V trimming: 0 bases; J trimming: 5 bases; junction bases outside the gene matches: 7. For the CDR3, the DNA is TGTGCCAGCAGCTTGGAACTAGCGGGAGAGTCGGACGAGCAGTACTTC. Its translation: CASSLELAGESDEQYF.

V usage is TRBV4-3 and J usage is TRBJ2-5; D is ambiguous. This CDR3 is 13 amino acids long. Germline V lookup: CDR1 LGHNA, CDR2 YSLEER. V lost 3 bases and J lost 3, with 8 bases in between. CDR3 amino acids: CASSQGLEETQYF. As DNA, the CDR3 is TGCGCCAGCAGCCAGGGCCTGGAAGAGACCCAGTACTTC.

The chain links TRBV7-3 to TRBJ2-1; 8 bases align to TRBD1. V shed 3 bases and J 8 bases; nucleotides not matched to a gene: 9. Germline V gene data show CDR1 as SGHTA and CDR2 as FQGTGA. The CDR3 is made up of 15 amino acids. The CDR3 loop reads CASSLDRDRHDEQFF. In DNA form, the CDR3 reads TGTGCCAGCAGCTTGGACAGGGACCGACACGATGAGCAGTTCTTC.

The chain carries TRBV7-9 and TRBJ1-3; no clear D gene. The CDR3 covers 12 residues. V shed 5 bases and J shed 4 bases, with 6 bases lying between them. Looked up from germline, CDR1 is SEHNR and CDR2 is FQNEAQ (reference sequence). Here the CDR3 DNA reads TGTGCCAGCAGCCAGACAGGAAACACCATATATTTT. Its protein product is CASSQTGNTIYF.

The rearrangement links TRBV2 to TRBJ2-7; D might be TRBD1 (5 bases). Trimming pared 6 bases from V and 0 bases from J, leaving 18 bases between. The CDR3 consists of 16 residues. Germline V gene data show CDR1 as SNHLY and CDR2 as FYNNEI. Written as DNA, the CDR3 is TGTGCCAGCAGGGGTGGACACTCAGGACGCTCCTACGAGCAGTACTTC. Encoded protein: CASRGGHSGRSYEQYF.

This rearrangement joins TRBV7-9 to TRBJ1-2; D unresolved. Germline CDR1 and CDR2: SEHNR and FQNEAQ (reference sequence). V was clipped by 1 base and J by 0 bases, with 3 bases between them. This CDR3 contains 13 residues. The CDR3 reads CASSLVSNYGYTF. The CDR3 bases are TGTGCCAGCAGCTTAGTCTCTAACTATGGCTACACCTTC.